The sequence of this TCR beta chain was determined in a study of T cell repertoires in cytomegalovirus infection. Overall study context: In the study, CMV epitopes included recently identified HLA-C-restricted and well-studied HLA-B-restricted ones. Evidence of both CMV infection and a matching HLA type came from public TCR beta signatures. Findings and limits, study-wide: The ex vivo response was dominated by HLA-C-restricted CMV-specific TCR beta clonotypes. Carriers of CMV plus the relevant HLA were identified by cumulative public TCR beta family frequency.

TCRdb passed the reads through MiXCR, listing each CDR3 protein once. The sample carries roughly 860,000 distinct CDR3 sequences, around a third recorded once. From germline, CDR1 is LNHDA and CDR2 SQIVND (reference sequence). Trimming left V 3 bases short and J 4 bases short, with 18 bases between. The CDR3 consists of 16 residues. For this clonotype: Its antigen is not identified.

The sequence came from a human donor in good health (CMV status not recorded). Some clones in this sample may be carry-over from other donors' samples. This sample comprised cultured CD8+ T cells from PBMCs, obtained from culture after CMV antigen stimulation. The V gene is TRBV19, the J gene TRBJ1-1, with D possibly TRBD1 on 6 matching bases. The CDR3 DNA sequence: TGTGCCAGTAGTATTTTTGGTTGGGGGCTGAGCACTGAAGCTTTCTTT. As protein: CASSIFGWGLSTEAFF.